This TCR beta chain appears in the sequencing data of a study of shared clonotypes between healthy human individuals. Overall study context: CD8 memory received one plate per donor, CD8 naive two, CD4 memory three and CD4 naive three.

Assay: immunoSEQ multiplex PCR; the TCRdb copy retains only in-frame clones and omits some. Here the sample spans hundreds of thousands of clones, 80% to 95% being singletons. V lost 3 bases and J 5 bases, leaving 15 bases between the germline ends. CDR1 and CDR2 from the germline V gene are MGHRA and YSYEKL. The CDR3 contains 15 residues. Only CD45RO-negative cells positively selected for CCR7 counted as naive CD8 cells, so terminally differentiated effector memory CD45RA+ cells were excluded. Within Nashville, Tennessee resided all donors, each a Caucasian adult. The origin of this receptor is a man in his thirties or forties in good health. Sequencing was carried out using naive CD8+ T cells sorted from blood. This chain uses TRBV4-1 with TRBJ2-3, with D tentatively TRBD2 (6 bases). CDR3 sequence reads: CASSQSEGEGDTQYF. The CDR3, as DNA: TGCGCCAGCAGCCAGTCGGAGGGAGAGGGAGATACGCAGTATTTT.